This TCR beta chain was captured in a study of blood T cell repertoires in COVID-19. At the level of the study: The cDNA or gDNA used as material had been derived from T cells, B-cell-depleted T cells, or PBMCs.

Original handling: Estimation of nucleated cell counts relied on the amplification of reference gene primers. TCRdb's table, derived via immunoSEQ multiplex PCR, lists solely in-frame clones and lacks some. V and J calls plus clone size are reproduced from that table; the DNA served to infer D and trimming. The profile shows about 220,000 clones, approximately 80% of them singletons. This CDR3 comprises 15 residues. In germline, CDR1 is SGHAT, CDR2 FQNNGV. The ends were cut back, 2 bases at V and 5 bases at J, with 12 bases in the middle. Participants spanned ages about 18 to 100 years and resided in around 25 US areas.

Sequencing used PBMCs or T cells enriched from blood (not recorded which). The chain carries TRBV11-2 and TRBJ1-4, with D hard to call. The source is a man aged 40-49 years who had recovered from COVID-19. The CDR3 here is CASSLLGLSNEKLFF. In DNA, the CDR3 is TGTGCCAGCAGCTTATTGGGCCTATCAAATGAAAAACTGTTTTTT.